The 9 T cell receptor beta chains in this list originate from one sample, sequenced in a study of cytomegalovirus exposure and HLA in healthy donors. This PCR relied on a set of 60 Vbeta primers and 13 Jbeta primers. The repertoire was sequenced with immunoSEQ multiplex PCR; TCRdb's copy has only in-frame clones and lacks some. The data show about 200,000 clones, and the top ten clones hold 0.9% to 1.4%. The sample comprised PBMCs. The receptor source for this set is a girl aged 2 to 9 in good health and CMV-seropositive.

The V call is TRBV2, the J call TRBJ1-5; D gene ambiguous. The CDR3 sequence is 14 residues long. The V end lost 8 bases, the J end lost 2 bases, and 13 bases lay between the germline ends. Germline CDR1 is SNHLY and CDR2 is FYNNEI. For the CDR3, the DNA is TGTGCCAGCGCCGACAAAGATGGCAATCAGCCCCAGCATTTT. As protein: CASADKDGNQPQHF.

The genes are TRBV18 and TRBJ1-1; no clear D gene. V lost 3 bases, J lost 1 base, and 9 bases lay in between. Germline CDR1 is KGHSH and CDR2 is LQKENI. The CDR3 totals 14 residues. The CDR3 DNA reads TGTGCCAGCTCACCCACCCCCGGGAACACTGAAGCTTTCTTT. It codes for CASSPTPGNTEAFF. The full variable domain, with the rest looked up from reference TRBV18 and TRBJ1-1, is NAGVMQNPRHLVRRRGQEARLRCSPMKGHSHVYWYRQLPEEGLKFMVYLQKENIIDESGMPKERFSAEFPKEGPSILRIQQVVRGDSAAYFCASSPTPGNTEAFFGQGTRLTVV.

CDR3 amino acids: CASEGGRYNSPLHF. In DNA, the CDR3 is TGTGCCAGCGAGGGGGGGCGGTATAATTCACCCCTCCACTTT. This chain connects TRBV7-9 to TRBJ1-6; TRBD1 might be the D (6 bases). Germline assignment: CDR1 SEHNR and CDR2 FQNEAQ (reference sequence). Trimming removed 8 bases from V and 4 bases from J, with 12 bases in between. The CDR3 consists of 14 residues.

The chain couples TRBV7-9 to TRBJ2-1, with TRBD1 identical over 9 bases. J was trimmed by 6 bases and V by 5 bases; bases with no gene match: 8. This CDR3 spans 15 amino acids. Germline V CDR1 and CDR2: SEHNR, FQNEAQ (reference sequence). The CDR3 reads CASSLGQGVFNEQFF. The CDR3 DNA follows: TGTGCCAGCAGCCTGGGACAGGGAGTATTCAATGAGCAGTTCTTC.

The chain uses TRBV10-1 and TRBJ2-1; D gene uncertain. V was pared by 0 bases and J by 0 bases, with 6 bases between. The CDR3 spans 15 residues. Germline loops: CDR1 WNHNN, CDR2 SYGVQD (reference sequence). The CDR3 sequence is CASSESASSYNEQFF. The CDR3 DNA reads as TGCGCCAGCAGTGAGTCGGCTAGCTCCTACAATGAGCAGTTCTTC.

J is TRBJ1-4 and V is TRBV28; the D is unclear. The germline CDR1 and CDR2 sequences are MDHEN and SYDVKM. Trimming pared 6 bases from V and 2 bases from J, leaving 19 bases between. The CDR3 has 17 residues. The CDR3 sequence is CASRAQPFKRTNEKLFF. DNA of the CDR3: TGTGCCAGCAGAGCCCAACCCTTCAAGCGGACTAATGAAAAACTGTTTTTT.

The chain uses TRBV7-8 and TRBJ1-1; 7 positions match TRBD1. The CDR3 is 15 amino acids. The ends lost 3 bases at V and 5 bases at J; junction bases unmatched: 9. Germline values: CDR1 SGHVS, CDR2 FQNEAQ. CDR3 protein: CASSFRGQPRTEAFF. Written as DNA, the CDR3 is TGTGCCAGCAGCTTCCGGGGACAGCCGAGGACTGAAGCTTTCTTT.

The gene calls are TRBV30 and TRBJ2-3, with 9 bases lining up with TRBD2. The V segment lost 3 bases and the J segment 3 bases; nucleotides outside the gene matches: 4. This CDR3 comprises 14 residues. Germline V CDR1 and CDR2: GTSNPN, SVGIG (reference sequence). The CDR3 here is CAWSAGGGTDTQYF. CDR3 nucleotide sequence: TGTGCCTGGAGCGCGGGAGGGGGGACAGATACGCAGTATTTT.

The J gene is TRBJ2-2, the V gene TRBV10-1; D is unresolved. With 0 bases removed from V and 0 bases from J, the gap between germline ends came to 8 bases. Germline V gene data show CDR1 as WNHNN and CDR2 as SYGVQD (reference sequence). This CDR3 contains 16 residues. The CDR3 bases are TGCGCCAGCAGTGAGTCGAACGGTGCGAACACCGGGGAGCTGTTTTTT. Amino acids: CASSESNGANTGELFF.